This T cell receptor (beta chain) was profiled in a study of response to subunit inactivated influenza vaccine. In TCRdb, the RT-PCR reads were re-called with MiXCR into one record per CDR3 protein. Of 150,000 to 200,000 distinct CDR3 sequences in the sample, roughly 12% were seen once. This clonotype was detected only a few times. V lost 4 bases, J lost 1 base, and 13 bases lay in between. Per germline, CDR1 MGHDK and CDR2 SYGVNS. CDR3 length: 15 residues. The same data also went into a second study, on T cells expressing NK-cell markers. As that report states: Generation of TCR beta cDNA was performed by 5'RACE template switching incorporating UMIs. Source material for TCR beta repertoires consisted of sorted CD3+CD56+NKG2C+, CD3+CD56+NKG2C- and CD3+CD56-NKG2C+ T cells. The leading position in the CD3+CD56-NKG2C+ fraction of a handful of donors also went to these clonotypes.

The source is a man aged 45-65 years who received an inactivated influenza vaccine. The gene calls are TRBV25-1 and TRBJ1-1; D is undetermined. Sequenced material: CD8+ T cells sorted from PBMCs, taken approximately 13 days after vaccination. CDR3 bases: TGTGCCAGCAGTGGGAAAACCCGACAGAACACTGAAGCTTTCTTT. Translated, it gives CASSGKTRQNTEAFF.